This record looks at one TCR beta chain sequence and its context. One end of the junction is discordant with germline, which a read error may explain. The germline V gene encodes CDR1 MDHEN and CDR2 SYDVKM. This CDR3 region has 15 residues. This entry is derived from a study of prognosis after radiotherapy for stage I lung cancer. Across the study: Among the patients, seven had squamous cell carcinoma and roughly 12 had adenocarcinoma. None of the patients had concurrent treatment alongside stereotactic body radiotherapy. Subsequent to radiotherapy, distant metastatic disease emerged in four patients (median roughly 7 months), whereas some 15 exhibited no significant progression.

Blood draws of approximately 6 milliliters of peripheral blood occurred at each of two time points. TCR beta CDR3 was amplified from genomic DNA by two-round multiplex PCR. With primers specific to each TRBV and TRBJ gene, the first-round PCR was performed. MiXCR, applied by TCRdb to the multiplex PCR reads, yields one record per CDR3 protein. The table includes fewer than 35,000 distinct CDR3 sequences, around 48% detected once. The sequencing used PBMCs, collected before or after stereotactic body radiation therapy (not recorded which). J is TRBJ2-3 and V is TRBV28, with TRBD2 matching 12 bases. This clonotype originated in a donor over 45 with non-small cell lung cancer. The CDR3 coding sequence is TGTACCAGCAACCCTAGCGGGGGGGCCACAGATACGCAGTATTTT. This encodes CTSNPSGGATDTQYF.